These T cell receptor beta chains were read from a single sample in a study of blood T cell repertoires in COVID-19. Data came from immunoSEQ multiplex PCR; TCRdb stores just in-frame clones and leaves some out. The table has 30,000 to 40,000 clones, roughly 80% seen once; the top ten hold around 4.9%. The specimen sequenced was peripheral blood. The receptors were sampled from a man aged 50-59 years with active COVID-19. Both conserved end residues are part of each CDR3. The D gene is left open where the match is weak. Where a row states a size, it is once, few, many or the class of an expanded clone; other rows omit it.

d_call clone_size j_call v_call cdr3_nt cdr3_aa
TRBD1 few TRBJ1-5 TRBV6-5 TGTGCCAGCAGGCCGGGACAGGGGGCGAACCAGCCCCAGCATTTT CASRPGQGANQPQHF
TRBD2 . TRBJ2-3 TRBV5-1 TGCGCCAGCAGCTTGGGGACTAGCACTAGCACAGATACGCAGTATTTT CASSLGTSTSTDTQYF
. . TRBJ1-5 TRBV3-1/TRBV3-2 TGTGCCAGCAGCCAACGGGGTAGCAATCAGCCCCAGCATTTT CASSQRGSNQPQHF
. once TRBJ2-5 TRBV14 TGTGCCAGCAGCCGGTGGGGTATGGGGGCGAGAGAGACCCAGTACTTC CASSRWGMGARETQYF
TRBD1 once TRBJ2-2 TRBV5-1 TGCGCCAGCAGCTACCAAGGGACAGGCAACACCGGGGAGCTGTTTTTT CASSYQGTGNTGELFF
TRBD1 . TRBJ1-2 TRBV25-1 TGTGCCAGCAGTGCCCTTAGGGGACAGCTCTATGGCTACACCTTC CASSALRGQLYGYTF
. . TRBJ2-1 TRBV5-6 TGTGCCAGCACGGGACTGCAGGATGAGCAGTTCTTC CASTGLQDEQFF
. . TRBJ2-2 TRBV6-5 TGTGCCGTATTACAGGGCCGGGCGGACACCGGGGAGCTGTTTTTT CAVLQGRADTGELFF
. . TRBJ2-5 TRBV27 TGTGCCAGCAGTTTATCGGTAACGGGAGCCCAACGAGAGACCCAGTACTTC CASSLSVTGAQRETQYF
TRBD1 . TRBJ1-6 TRBV6-4 TGTGCCAGCAGCGTAGAAGGGACAGGGAATTCACCCCTCCACTTT CASSVEGTGNSPLHF
. few TRBJ1-6 TRBV6-5 TGTGCCAGCAGTCGAAACAGGGAAACTAATTCACCCCTCCACTTT CASSRNRETNSPLHF
. . TRBJ1-1 TRBV19 TGTGCCAGCGGAGAGGGGGGGGTGTTCACTGAAGCTTTCTTT CASGEGGVFTEAFF
. . TRBJ2-5 TRBV6-4 TGTGCCAGCAGTGACTCTCCGGGGAACATGGGGACCCAGTACTTC CASSDSPGNMGTQYF
. . TRBJ1-1 TRBV5-1 TGCGCCAGCAGCTTGGATCGAGCGGAGAACACTGAAGCTTTCTTT CASSLDRAENTEAFF
. . TRBJ1-1 TRBV5-6 TGTGCCAGCAGCTTGGGGGTGGAGGCTTTCTTT CASSLGVEAFF
TRBD1 . TRBJ2-7 TRBV4-2 TGTGCCAGCAGCCAAGGGGGGACAGGGACGTACGAGCAGTACTTC CASSQGGTGTYEQYF
TRBD2 few TRBJ2-3 TRBV6-4 TGTGCCAGCTCTCGAGCCAATAGCGGGGGGGCAGATACGCAGTATTTT CASSRANSGGADTQYF
TRBD2 . TRBJ2-3 TRBV7-6 TGTGCCAGCAGCTTTTGGACTAGTGCCACAGATACGCAGTATTTT CASSFWTSATDTQYF
. . TRBJ1-2 TRBV19 TGTGCCAGTAGTATTATACTTAACTATGGCTACACCTTC CASSIILNYGYTF
TRBD1 . TRBJ1-2 TRBV7-2 TGTGCCAGCAGCTTATTGACAGGGGGCGTCGGCTACACCTTC CASSLLTGGVGYTF
. . TRBJ1-5 TRBV19 TGTGCCAGTAGTCGGACAGTCAGCAATCAGCCCCAGCATTTT CASSRTVSNQPQHF
TRBD1 once TRBJ2-7 TRBV7-9 TGTGCCAGCAGCTTACAGGGGGCTAGGGAGCAGTACTTC CASSLQGAREQYF
TRBD2 . TRBJ2-1 TRBV2 TGTGCCAGCAGCGGGACTAGCGGAGAGCAGTTCTTC CASSGTSGEQFF
TRBD2 . TRBJ2-2 TRBV10-3 TGTGCCATCAGTGAGTCTGGCGGACTAGCCTACACCGGGGAGCTGTTTTTT CAISESGGLAYTGELFF
. . TRBJ2-7 TRBV4-1 TGCGCCAGCAGCCAAGATCTGCAGACCTACGAGCAGTACTTC CASSQDLQTYEQYF
. . TRBJ1-1 TRBV5-4 TGTGCCAGCAGCTTGAGCATGAACACTGAAGCTTTCTTT CASSLSMNTEAFF
. . TRBJ2-6 TRBV28 TGTGCCAGCAGTGCCCCAGGCCACTCTGGGGCCAACGTCCTGACTTTC CASSAPGHSGANVLTF
. . TRBJ1-5 TRBV21-1 TGTGCCAGCAGCCGCCGGGCCCAGCATTTT CASSRRAQHF
TRBD1 . TRBJ2-7 TRBV7-9 TGTGCCAGCAGCTTAGTCCTCACAGGGGGATCCTACGAGCAGTACTTC CASSLVLTGGSYEQYF
. . TRBJ1-3 TRBV19 TGTGCCAGTAGTTCCACGTCAGGCCTTGGAAACACCATATATTTT CASSSTSGLGNTIYF
TRBD1 . TRBJ2-7 TRBV27 TGTGCCAGCAGTCCCGGACAGGGGAGGGCCTCCTACGAGCAGTACTTC CASSPGQGRASYEQYF
. . TRBJ2-7 TRBV5-4 TGTGCCAGCAGCTTGGCCGTTAGCTACGAGCAGTACTTC CASSLAVSYEQYF
TRBD1 once TRBJ1-2 TRBV5-4 TGTGCCAGCAGCTACGACAGGGGCGATGGCTACACCTTC CASSYDRGDGYTF
TRBD2 . TRBJ2-5 TRBV4-3 TGCGCCAGCAGCTTGACTAGCGGGGGAGGAGAGACCCAGTACTTC CASSLTSGGGETQYF
TRBD1 . TRBJ2-3 TRBV5-1 TGCGCCAGCAGCAGGGACAGGGGCACAGATACGCAGTATTTT CASSRDRGTDTQYF
. . TRBJ2-7 TRBV29-1 TGCAGCGTTGGGACAGACTACGAGCAGTACTTC CSVGTDYEQYF
. . TRBJ1-5 TRBV18 TGTGCCAGCTCACTCGACAGAAATCAGCCCCAGCATTTT CASSLDRNQPQHF
TRBD1 once TRBJ1-2 TRBV27 TGTGCCAGCAGTTCGAGGGCAGGGGGAGTTGTCTGGTATGGCTACACCTTC CASSSRAGGVVWYGYTF
TRBD1 . TRBJ2-2 TRBV19 TGTGCCAGTAGTGTTCAGGGGGCGCGTTCCACCGGGGAGCTGTTTTTT CASSVQGARSTGELFF
. . TRBJ1-2 TRBV6-2/TRBV6-3 TGTGCCAGCAGTCTGGACAGACGACCTAACTATGGCTACACCTTC CASSLDRRPNYGYTF
TRBD1 . TRBJ2-4 TRBV5-4 TGTGCCAGCAGCCAGGGACAGGGTCGTCAGAACATTCAGTACTTC CASSQGQGRQNIQYF
TRBD1 few TRBJ2-7 TRBV5-1 TGCGCCAGCAGCTTGGGGACAGGGAGTCTACACGAGCAGTACTTC CASSLGTGSLHEQYF
. . TRBJ2-2 TRBV3-1/TRBV3-2 TGTGCCAGCAGCCAAAACACGCGGGGGGAGCTGTTTTTT CASSQNTRGELFF
. . TRBJ2-2 TRBV12-3/TRBV12-4 TGTGCCAGCGGCCGGGACACCGGGGAGCTGTTTTTT CASGRDTGELFF
TRBD1 . TRBJ1-5 TRBV7-9 TGTGCCAGCAGCTCGACAGGGAATAGCAATCAGCCCCAGCATTTT CASSSTGNSNQPQHF
. . TRBJ2-6 TRBV10-3 TGTGCCATCAGTGAAGGTAGACCTAGCTCTGGGGCCAACGTCCTGACTTTC CAISEGRPSSGANVLTF
TRBD2 once TRBJ2-2 TRBV29-1 TGCAGCGTTGAAGGCCTGACTAGCGGGGGGTATGGGGAGCTGTTTTTT CSVEGLTSGGYGELFF
TRBD1 . TRBJ2-1 TRBV29-1 TGCAGCGTTGATCCCCCAGGGGGCTACAATGAGCAGTTCTTC CSVDPPGGYNEQFF
TRBD1 . TRBJ2-3 TRBV5-1 TGCGCCAGCAGCCCCGGGACAGGGCCTAGCACAGATACGCAGTATTTT CASSPGTGPSTDTQYF
. once TRBJ2-3 TRBV6-6 TGTGCCAGCAGTAAAAGACAGTCCTCTAGCACAGATACGCAGTATTTT CASSKRQSSSTDTQYF
. . TRBJ2-1 TRBV14 TGTGCCAGCAGCCCCACTCAGGTGGAGCAGTTCTTC CASSPTQVEQFF
. . TRBJ2-5 TRBV7-2 TGTGCCAGCAGTTACTCGGCGGGGCTAGCGGAGACCCAGTACTTC CASSYSAGLAETQYF
TRBD1 . TRBJ2-1 TRBV5-4 TGTGCCAGCAGTGCGGGACAGGGAGGATACAATGAGCAGTTCTTC CASSAGQGGYNEQFF
. . TRBJ2-6 TRBV5-6 TGTGCCAGCAGCTTGGGCACAGGGACCTCTGGGGCCAACGTCCTGACTTTC CASSLGTGTSGANVLTF
. . TRBJ1-1 TRBV7-6 TGTGCCAGCAGCTTAGCCGGGACTGAAGCTTTCTTT CASSLAGTEAFF
TRBD1 . TRBJ2-7 TRBV6-6 TGTGCCAGCAGACATGGAACGGACAGGGCTACCTACGAGCAGTACTTC CASRHGTDRATYEQYF
TRBD2 . TRBJ2-5 TRBV4-3 TGCGCCAGCAGCCAAGACAATCGGCTAGCGGGCGTCCAAGAGACCCAGTACTTC CASSQDNRLAGVQETQYF